This record covers a single TCR beta chain. No antigen is known for it. This cohort consisted of healthy bone marrow donors. This specimen belongs to a study of cytomegalovirus exposure and HLA in healthy donors. Study background: Clustering assigned about four fifths of the roughly 400 genotyped donors to the Caucasian-associated ancestry cluster. Study outcomes and limitations: TRBV6-2, TRBV6-3 and other indistinguishable V segments were excluded.

Germline values: CDR1 SGHTA, CDR2 FQGNSA. The CDR3 has 12 amino acids. Trimming took off 1 base at V and 10 bases at J, with 8 bases between the two ends. PCR primers comprised 60 Vbeta and 13 Jbeta primers. Sequencing was performed with immunoSEQ multiplex PCR; in TCRdb, only in-frame clones are kept and a portion is missing. The sample yields around 140,000 clones, roughly 60% seen once. Sequencing was carried out using PBMCs. The chain recombines TRBV7-2 with TRBJ2-1; a weak D match, TRBD2 (6 bases). The origin of this receptor is a woman aged 40-49 years in good health and CMV-seronegative. This CDR3 reads CASSLDGGEQFF. For the CDR3, the DNA is TGTGCCAGCAGCTTAGATGGGGGGGAGCAGTTCTTC.